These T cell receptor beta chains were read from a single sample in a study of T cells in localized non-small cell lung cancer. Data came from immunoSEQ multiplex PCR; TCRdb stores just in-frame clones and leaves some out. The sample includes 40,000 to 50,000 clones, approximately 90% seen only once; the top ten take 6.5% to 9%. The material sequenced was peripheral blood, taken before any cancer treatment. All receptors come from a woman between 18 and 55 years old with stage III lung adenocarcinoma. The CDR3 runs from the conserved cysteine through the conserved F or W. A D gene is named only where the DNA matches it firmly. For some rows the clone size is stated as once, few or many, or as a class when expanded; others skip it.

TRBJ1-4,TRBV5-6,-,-,TGTGCCAGCAGCTTGGCCCATAATGAAAAACTGTTTTTT,CASSLAHNEKLFF
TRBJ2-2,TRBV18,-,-,TGTGCCAGCTCACCACCCCAAGGAGGGGACACCGGGGAGCTGTTTTTT,CASSPPQGGDTGELFF
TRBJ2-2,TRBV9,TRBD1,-,TGTGCCAGCAGCGTGGGTTTGGTGGCAGGGGGCTTTGCCGGGGAGCTGTTTTTT,CASSVGLVAGGFAGELFF
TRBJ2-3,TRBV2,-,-,TGTGCCAGCAGTGCCACAGATACGCAGTATTTT,CASSATDTQYF
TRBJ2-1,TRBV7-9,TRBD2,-,TGTGCCAGCAGCCCTACTAGCGGGGCCGTCTCCTACAATGAGCAGTTCTTC,CASSPTSGAVSYNEQFF
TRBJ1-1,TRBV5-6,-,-,TGTGCCAGCAGACGACAGGAGGGGCCTGAAGCTTTCTTT,CASRRQEGPEAFF
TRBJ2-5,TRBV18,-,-,TGTGCCAGCTCACCGGAAGAGACCCAGTACTTC,CASSPEETQYF
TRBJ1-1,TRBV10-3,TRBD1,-,TGTGCCATCAGGGGGACAGGGCGGGGGACTGAAGCTTTCTTT,CAIRGTGRGTEAFF
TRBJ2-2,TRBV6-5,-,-,TGTGCCAGCAGTTACTCGGGGCCGGACACCGGGGAGCTGTTTTTT,CASSYSGPDTGELFF
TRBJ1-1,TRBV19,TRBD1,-,TGTGCCAGTAGTACCCCCACAGGGGGCCCAGGGTACACTGAAGCTTTCTTT,CASSTPTGGPGYTEAFF
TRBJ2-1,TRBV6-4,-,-,TGTGCCAGCAGTTTTGAACAGGGAGACAATGAGCAGTTCTTC,CASSFEQGDNEQFF
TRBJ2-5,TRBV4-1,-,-,TGCGCCAGCAGCCGCCGACTAGGAGCTTTGGAGACCCAGTACTTC,CASSRRLGALETQYF
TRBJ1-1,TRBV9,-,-,TGTGCCAGCAGCGAGCAAACCCTGAACACTGAAGCTTTCTTT,CASSEQTLNTEAFF
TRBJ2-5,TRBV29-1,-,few,TGCAGCGTTGAATTTGGGGGCGGATTCCAAGAGACCCAGTACTTC,CSVEFGGGFQETQYF
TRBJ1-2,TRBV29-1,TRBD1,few,TGCAGCGTTGAAATAACCGGGACAGGATATGGCTACACCTTC,CSVEITGTGYGYTF
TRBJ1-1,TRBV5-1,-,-,TGCGCCAGCAGCTCCACTACCCAGGGGACTGAAGCTTTCTTT,CASSSTTQGTEAFF
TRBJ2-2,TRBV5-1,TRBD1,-,TGCGCCAGCAGCTCGGACAGGGCGAACACCGGGGAGCTGTTTTTT,CASSSDRANTGELFF
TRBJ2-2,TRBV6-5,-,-,TGTGCCAGCACCGGGGAGGGGGCCGGGGAGCTGTTTTTT,CASTGEGAGELFF
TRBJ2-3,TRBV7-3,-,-,TGTGCCAGCAGTTTTACAATCGCAGATACGCAGTATTTT,CASSFTIADTQYF
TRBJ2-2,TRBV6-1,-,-,TGTGCCAGCAGACCCAACGGGGAGCATACCGGGGAGCTGTTTTTT,CASRPNGEHTGELFF
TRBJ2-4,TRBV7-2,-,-,TGTGCCAGCAGCGGGCTAGCCAAAAACATTCAGTACTTC,CASSGLAKNIQYF
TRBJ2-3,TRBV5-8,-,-,TGTGCCAGCACCCCAATGCGGGGTTCAGATACGCAGTATTTT,CASTPMRGSDTQYF
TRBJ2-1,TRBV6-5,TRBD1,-,TGTGCCAGCAGGGGACAGGCCACCTACAATGAGCAGTTCTTC,CASRGQATYNEQFF
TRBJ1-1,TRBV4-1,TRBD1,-,TGCGCCAGCAGTCCGACAGGGACGGGGGCTGAAGCTTTCTTT,CASSPTGTGAEAFF
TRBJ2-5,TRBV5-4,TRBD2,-,TGTGCCAGCAGCTTGGCAGTTCCGGGACTAGCGGGTCAAGAGACCCAGTACTTC,CASSLAVPGLAGQETQYF
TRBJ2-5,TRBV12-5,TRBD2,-,TGTGCTAGTGGTTTGCCCCTAGCGGGGGGGGAGACCCAGTACTTC,CASGLPLAGGETQYF
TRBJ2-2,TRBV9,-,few,TGTGCCAGCAGCGTACCTGAAATCACACAGAACACCGGGGAGCTGTTTTTT,CASSVPEITQNTGELFF
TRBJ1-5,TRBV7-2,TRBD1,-,TGTGCCAGCAGCCTGGACAGGGACCATCAGCCCCAGCATTTT,CASSLDRDHQPQHF
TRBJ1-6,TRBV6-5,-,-,TGTGCCAGCAGTTACTTGGACACGGCGTACGTGTCACCCCTCCACTTT,CASSYLDTAYVSPLHF
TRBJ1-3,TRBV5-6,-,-,TGTGCCAGCAGCCAAATCCCTGGAAACACCATATATTTT,CASSQIPGNTIYF
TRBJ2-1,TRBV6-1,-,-,TGTGCCAGCAGGGAGGGACAGAAGCAGTTCTTC,CASREGQKQFF
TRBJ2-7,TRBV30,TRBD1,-,TGTGCCTGGAGTGACGGACAGGGACGGAACGAGCAGTACTTC,CAWSDGQGRNEQYF
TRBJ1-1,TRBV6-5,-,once,TGTGCCAGCAGCTCCCAGGACACTGAAGCTTTCTTT,CASSSQDTEAFF
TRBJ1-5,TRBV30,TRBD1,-,TGTGCCTGGAGTCCCGGGACAGTTTATCAGCCCCAGCATTTT,CAWSPGTVYQPQHF
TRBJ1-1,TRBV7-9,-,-,TGTGCCAGCAGCCCTCCCACAGGGCAATACGCTTTCTTT,CASSPPTGQYAFF
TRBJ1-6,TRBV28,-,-,TGTGCCAGCAGTTTTGGGGTTTCTTCACCCCTCCACTTT,CASSFGVSSPLHF
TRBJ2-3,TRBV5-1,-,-,TGCGCCAGCAGCTTGGACGGGGGGCCAGGAGATACGCAGTATTTT,CASSLDGGPGDTQYF
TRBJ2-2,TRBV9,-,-,TGTGCCAGCAGCGTAGAGGGTTCGAGCACCGGGGAGCTGTTTTTT,CASSVEGSSTGELFF
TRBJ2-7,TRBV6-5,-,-,TGTGCCAGCCGTGAATCGGGGGCCCATCTCGAGCAGTACTTC,CASRESGAHLEQYF
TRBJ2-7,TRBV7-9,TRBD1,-,TGTGCCAGCAGCCAGACAGGGAGCTACGAGCAGTACTTC,CASSQTGSYEQYF
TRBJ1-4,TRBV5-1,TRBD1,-,TGCGCCAGCAGCCTCGGACAGGGGAGTGTTAATGAAAAACTGTTTTTT,CASSLGQGSVNEKLFF
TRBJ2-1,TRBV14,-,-,TGTGCCAGCAGCCACAAACGACCGGGACAACGGTTCTTC,CASSHKRPGQRFF
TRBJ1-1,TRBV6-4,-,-,TGTGCCAGCAGTGACCAACCAGGAGGGAACACTGAAGCTTTCTTT,CASSDQPGGNTEAFF
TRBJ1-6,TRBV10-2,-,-,TGCGCCAGCAGGGCAGGGTTCAGGGAGACGGGCAATTCACCCCTCCACTTT,CASRAGFRETGNSPLHF